The 11 T cell receptor beta chains in this list originate from one sample, sequenced in a study of cytomegalovirus exposure and HLA in healthy donors. The PCR ran on 60 Vbeta and 13 Jbeta primers. Data came from immunoSEQ multiplex PCR; TCRdb stores just in-frame clones and leaves some out. Among fewer than 250,000 clones listed, 75% to 80% were seen once. Sequencing was performed on PBMCs. The source of these receptors is a male donor in good health and CMV-seronegative.

The chain is built from TRBV28 and TRBJ1-2, with 12 bases aligning to TRBD1. This CDR3 is built from 15 residues. Germline-derived CDR1 and CDR2 are MDHEN and SYDVKM. V lost 3 bases and J lost 8; bases outside the gene matches: 7. The DNA for the CDR3 is TGTGCCAGCAGTTTCGCCGGGACAGGGGGCGACGGCTACACCTTC. Translation gives CASSFAGTGGDGYTF.

A single count supports this clone. The rearrangement uses TRBV28 and TRBJ2-3; 7 nucleotides match TRBD2. The length of the CDR3 is 20 residues. Trimming cost V 4 bases and J 1 base; bases outside gene matches: 20. Germline CDR1 MDHEN, CDR2 SYDVKM. As DNA, the CDR3 is TGTGCCAGCAGTTCCCCCCGTGGAGCGGGAAAAAATAAAGGCACAGATACGCAGTATTTT. Translation gives CASSSPRGAGKNKGTDTQYF.

The chain is built from TRBV10-1 and TRBJ2-7; a weak D match, TRBD2 (5 bases). This CDR3 contains 16 residues. Germline assignment: CDR1 WNHNN and CDR2 SYGVQD (reference sequence). Trimming removed 6 bases from V and 3 bases from J, with 21 bases in between. The DNA of the CDR3 is TGCGCCAGCAGGATCATGCGGGCACCGGTTGGCTACGAGCAGTACTTC. This encodes CASRIMRAPVGYEQYF.

This chain links TRBV2 with TRBJ2-5; the match to TRBD2 covers 14 bases. The CDR3 covers 17 residues. The J segment lost 5 bases and the V segment lost 6 bases, leaving 11 bases of the junction unmatched. Germline lookup yields CDR1 SNHLY and CDR2 FYNNEI. This CDR3 is CASRTSGGAQLWETQYF. CDR3 in DNA: TGTGCCAGCAGGACTAGCGGGGGGGCTCAGCTTTGGGAGACCCAGTACTTC.

The rearrangement joins TRBV6-6 to TRBJ2-5; perhaps TRBD1 as D (6 bases). Germline V CDR1 and CDR2: MNHNY, SVGAGI (reference sequence). The CDR3 spans 11 residues. DNA of the CDR3: TGTGCGATCGGGACACAAGAGACCCAGTACTTC. This encodes CAIGTQETQYF.

V gene TRBV27 combines with J gene TRBJ2-7, with D maybe TRBD1 (5 bases). The CDR3 runs 14 residues. V was clipped by 0 bases and J by 2 bases, with 8 bases between them. Per germline, CDR1 MNHEY and CDR2 SMNVEV (reference sequence). DNA of the CDR3: TGTGCCAGCAGTTTATCCCGACAGACCTACGAGCAGTACTTC. It encodes CASSLSRQTYEQYF.

This rearrangement joins TRBV13 to TRBJ2-5; 8 nucleotides match TRBD1. Per the germline V gene, CDR1 is PRHDT and CDR2 is FYEKMQ (reference sequence). CDR3 length: 14 residues. V lost 5 bases, J lost 5 bases, and 7 bases stayed unmatched. For the CDR3, the DNA is TGTGCCAGCAGCCTGGACAGGGTAGGGGAGACCCAGTACTTC. Translation gives CASSLDRVGETQYF.

The chain carries TRBV9 and TRBJ2-3; the match to TRBD2 covers 8 bases. Germline lookup yields CDR1 SGDLS and CDR2 YYNGEE. The ends lost 0 bases at V and 6 bases at J; junction bases unmatched: 9. The CDR3 is 16 residues long. CDR3 sequence (DNA): TGTGCCAGCAGCGTAGGGGGTAGCGGGGCCTGGGATACGCAGTATTTT. Encoded protein: CASSVGGSGAWDTQYF.

The rearrangement joins TRBV28 to TRBJ2-1; 14 nucleotides match TRBD2. V lost 7 bases, J lost 6 bases, and 2 bases stayed unmatched. This CDR3 has 14 residues. The germline V gene encodes CDR1 MDHEN and CDR2 SYDVKM. The CDR3 DNA sequence: TGTGCCAGCAAAGGGACTAGCGGGAGCAATGAGCAGTTCTTC. Translated: CASKGTSGSNEQFF.

The chain has TRBV5-6 and TRBJ2-3; no definite D call. V was cut by 1 base and J by 0 bases, with 12 bases left in between. Germline CDR1 is SGHDT and CDR2 is YYEEEE. This CDR3 is built from 16 residues. The CDR3 reads CASSLPAATSTDTQYF. CDR3 nucleotide sequence: TGTGCCAGCAGCTTGCCTGCAGCGACTAGCACAGATACGCAGTATTTT. Full variable domain (rest looked up from reference TRBV5-6 and TRBJ2-3): DAGVTQSPTHLIKTRGQQVTLRCSPKSGHDTVSWYQQALGQGPQFIFQYYEEEERQRGNFPDRFSGHQFPNYSSELNVNALLLGDSALYLCASSLPAATSTDTQYFGPGTRLTVL.

The J gene is TRBJ2-1, the V gene TRBV28; possible D gene TRBD2, 6 bases. The CDR3 is made up of 15 amino acids. Germline lookup yields CDR1 MDHEN and CDR2 SYDVKM. Trimming removed 5 bases from V and 7 bases from J, with 18 bases in between. CDR3: CASSTLQAGRNEQFF. For the CDR3, the DNA is TGTGCCAGCAGTACGTTACAGGCGGGGAGGAATGAGCAGTTCTTC.